A selection of T cell receptor beta chains follows, all from one sample in a study of CD8 T cells in ankylosing spondylitis. TCRdb recomputed calls from the 5' RACE reads with MiXCR, one row per CDR3 protein. The data contain 250,000 to 300,000 distinct CDR3 sequences, about 20% of them singletons. Input material: blood, either unsorted or a sorted T cell fraction (not recorded which). These TCRs come from a male donor with ankylosing spondylitis or in good health (not recorded which). The conserved cysteine and the conserved F or W are not part of the CDR3 here. D genes are given only for firm matches. Clone size is given for some rows only: seen once, a few or many times, or a class if the clone is expanded.

abundance	len	d_gene	v_gene	j_gene	CDR3aa
few	12	TRBD1	TRBV28	TRBJ1-5	ASRGTVKNQPQH
.	13	TRBD1	TRBV3-1	TRBJ1-2	ASSPRQGAISGYT
many	12	.	TRBV29-1	TRBJ2-3	SVDPVRNTDTQY
few	15	TRBD2	TRBV15	TRBJ2-1	ATSSWGLATNYNEQF
.	15	TRBD2	TRBV6-5	TRBJ2-3	ASSYSGAGGSADTQY
.	13	.	TRBV11-2	TRBJ1-5	ASSLVPGSNQPQH
.	12	.	TRBV12-3/TRBV12-4	TRBJ1-1	ASSSQQGYTEAF
.	11	.	TRBV29-1	TRBJ1-1	SVARGRGTEAF
few	12	TRBD2	TRBV15	TRBJ2-5	ATRASGVKETQY
many	11	.	TRBV29-1	TRBJ2-3	SVEVPGTDTQY
.	12	.	TRBV28	TRBJ1-4	ASSPPRAREKLF
.	10	TRBD2	TRBV29-1	TRBJ2-1	SVGLGGNEQF
.	12	.	TRBV12-3/TRBV12-4	TRBJ1-4	ASSLGGAGEKLF
.	11	.	TRBV15	TRBJ2-1	ATSGPLLGEQF
few	11	.	TRBV12-3/TRBV12-4	TRBJ2-1	ASSHPNGGEQF